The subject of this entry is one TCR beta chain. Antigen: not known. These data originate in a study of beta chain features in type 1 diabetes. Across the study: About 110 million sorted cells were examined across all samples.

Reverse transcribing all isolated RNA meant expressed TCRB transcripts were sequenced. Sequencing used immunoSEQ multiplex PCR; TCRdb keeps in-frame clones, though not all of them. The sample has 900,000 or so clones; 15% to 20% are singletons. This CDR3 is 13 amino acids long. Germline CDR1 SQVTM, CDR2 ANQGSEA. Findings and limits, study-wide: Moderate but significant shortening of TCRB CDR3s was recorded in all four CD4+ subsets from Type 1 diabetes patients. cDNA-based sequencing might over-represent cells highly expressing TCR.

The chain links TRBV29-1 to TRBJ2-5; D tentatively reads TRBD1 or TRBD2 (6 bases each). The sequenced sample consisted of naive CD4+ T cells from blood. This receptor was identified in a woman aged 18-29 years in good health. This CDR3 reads CTTGWGAGETQYF. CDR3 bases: TGCACCACAGGCTGGGGGGCTGGAGAGACCCAGTACTTC.